This T cell receptor (beta chain) was recorded in a study of cytomegalovirus exposure and HLA in healthy donors. The CDR3 length is 14 residues. Trimming removed 5 bases at V and 3 bases at J, with 14 bases between. Germline CDR1 GTSNPN, CDR2 SVGIG (reference sequence). This table comes from immunoSEQ multiplex PCR, and its TCRdb copy is limited to in-frame clones, with some not included. The data hold roughly 310,000 clones, with roughly 86% observed a single time. The rearrangement joins TRBV30 to TRBJ1-5, with TRBD1 as a possible D gene (6 bases). Sequencing was carried out using PBMCs. The TCR was taken from a man younger than 40 in good health and CMV-seronegative. CDR3 region: CAWGSTGNNQPQHF. The CDR3 DNA is TGTGCCTGGGGATCTACAGGGAACAATCAGCCCCAGCATTTT.